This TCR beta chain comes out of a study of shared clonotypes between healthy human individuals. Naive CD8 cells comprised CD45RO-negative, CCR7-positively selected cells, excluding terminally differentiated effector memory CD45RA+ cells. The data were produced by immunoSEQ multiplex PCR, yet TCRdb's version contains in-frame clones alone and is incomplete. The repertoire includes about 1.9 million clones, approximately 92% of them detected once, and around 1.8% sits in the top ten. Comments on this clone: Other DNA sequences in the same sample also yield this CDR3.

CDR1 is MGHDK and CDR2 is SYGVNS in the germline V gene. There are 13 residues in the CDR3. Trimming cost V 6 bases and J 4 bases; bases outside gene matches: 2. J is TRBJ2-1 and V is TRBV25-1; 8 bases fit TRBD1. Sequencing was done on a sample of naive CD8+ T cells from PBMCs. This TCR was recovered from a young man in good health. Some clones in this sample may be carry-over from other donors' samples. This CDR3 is CASSGQGYNEQFF. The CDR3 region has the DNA TGTGCCAGCAGCGGACAGGGATACAATGAGCAGTTCTTC.